Following are 25 T cell receptor beta chains from one sample sequenced in a study of cytomegalovirus exposure and HLA in healthy donors. PCR primers comprised 60 Vbeta and 13 Jbeta primers. The method was immunoSEQ multiplex PCR; TCRdb's version includes in-frame clones alone and lacks a portion of them. Among 85,000 to 100,000 clones listed, around 76% were seen once. The sample comprised PBMCs. These TCRs come from a man between 40 and 49 years old in good health and CMV-seropositive.

V gene TRBV5-1 combines with J gene TRBJ2-5, with a tentative D call TRBD2 (6 bases). CDR1 SGHRS and CDR2 YFSETQ come from the germline V gene. The CDR3 consists of 15 residues. V was trimmed by 3 bases and J by 0 bases, leaving 12 bases between them. The CDR3 coding sequence is TGCGCCAGCAGCTCCGGCCGGGGGTACCAAGAGACCCAGTACTTC. This translates into CASSSGRGYQETQYF.

This clone was seen a single time. The rearrangement links TRBV6-1 to TRBJ2-5; TRBD2 might be the D (6 bases). Germline CDR1 and CDR2: MNHNS and SASEGT. Between the trimmed V and J ends, which lost 4 bases and 5 bases, there was a span of 11 bases. The CDR3 covers 13 residues. The CDR3 sequence is CASSATSMETQYF. Here the CDR3 DNA reads TGTGCCAGCAGTGCCACTAGCATGGAGACCCAGTACTTC.

The CDR3, as DNA: TGTGCCAGCAGCTTAGCGCGGGCCCGAGATGAGCAGTTCTTC. Its protein is CASSLARARDEQFF. The V and J genes are TRBV7-8 and TRBJ2-1; tentative D call: TRBD2 (5 bases). V dropped 0 bases and J dropped 8 bases, with 11 bases sitting between them. The germline V gene encodes CDR1 SGHVS and CDR2 FQNEAQ. This CDR3 is 14 amino acids long.

J is TRBJ2-7 and V is TRBV28; D unclear. Germline assignment: CDR1 MDHEN and CDR2 SYDVKM. The CDR3 is 14 amino acids. Trimming shortened V by 6 bases and J by 3 bases, and 15 bases separated the two germline ends. CDR3 sequence reads: CASRKSVRVYEQYF. CDR3 coding DNA: TGTGCCAGCAGAAAGAGCGTTAGAGTCTACGAGCAGTACTTC.

The rearrangement joins TRBV28 to TRBJ1-5; D ambiguous. This CDR3 is 14 amino acids long. Germline loops: CDR1 MDHEN, CDR2 SYDVKM. Trimming cost V 3 bases and J 1 base, with 7 bases left between them. Here the CDR3 DNA reads TGTGCCAGCAGTTTGCCAGGCAGCAATCAGCCCCAGCATTTT. Translation gives CASSLPGSNQPQHF. The full variable domain, in which reference TRBV28 and TRBJ1-5 provide the parts outside the CDR3, is DVKVTQSSRYLVKRTGEKVFLECVQDMDHENMFWYRQDPGLGLRLIYFSYDVKMKEKGDIPEGYSVSREKKERFSLILESASTNQTSMYLCASSLPGSNQPQHFGDGTRLSIL.

The chain joins TRBV27 to TRBJ1-1; D is perhaps TRBD1 (5 bases). V lost 0 bases and J 0 bases, leaving 14 bases between the germline ends. The germline CDR1 and CDR2 sequences are MNHEY and SMNVEV (reference sequence). This CDR3 region has 17 residues. The CDR3 bases are TGTGCCAGCAGTTTATCGCCCAGGGTTTGGATGAACACTGAAGCTTTCTTT. This gives the protein CASSLSPRVWMNTEAFF.

The V and J genes are TRBV2 and TRBJ1-1; 9 bases map to TRBD1. The J segment lost 7 bases and the V segment lost 6 bases, leaving 3 bases of the junction unmatched. CDR1 and CDR2 (germline): SNHLY, FYNNEI. The CDR3 length is 12 residues. This CDR3 reads CASSADRGEAFF. CDR3 sequence (DNA): TGTGCCAGCAGCGCGGACAGGGGTGAAGCTTTCTTT.

The rearrangement joins TRBV19 to TRBJ2-3; D unresolved. V lost 3 bases to trimming and J lost 0 bases, with 10 bases between them. The CDR3 runs to 15 residues. From germline, CDR1 is LNHDA and CDR2 SQIVND (reference sequence). The CDR3: CASSIRPDSTDTQYF. The CDR3, as DNA: TGTGCCAGTAGTATCCGTCCAGATAGCACAGATACGCAGTATTTT.

V usage is TRBV7-2 and J usage is TRBJ2-2; TRBD2 might be the D (6 bases). The ends were cut back, 1 base at V and 1 base at J, with 10 bases in the middle. Germline V lookup: CDR1 SGHTA, CDR2 FQGNSA. The CDR3 totals 16 residues. The CDR3 is CASSLVRTMNTGELFF. CDR3 coding DNA: TGTGCCAGCAGCTTAGTTCGGACTATGAACACCGGGGAGCTGTTTTTT.

This chain uses TRBV6-5 with TRBJ2-1; no reliable D call. The CDR3 sequence is 13 residues long. Germline-derived CDR1 and CDR2 are MNHEY and SVGAGI. The V gene lost 10 bases and the J gene lost 0 bases, with 10 bases spanning the gap. The CDR3 DNA follows: TGTGCCACCCGAAAGAGCTCCTACAATGAGCAGTTCTTC. Translation: CATRKSSYNEQFF.

V is TRBV19 and J is TRBJ2-1, with 11 bases identical to TRBD2. Germline V gene lookup returns CDR1 LNHDA and CDR2 SQIVND (reference sequence). V was clipped by 7 bases and J by 9 bases; unmatched bases: 8. The CDR3 runs to 14 residues. This CDR3 is CASTQLAGDGEQFF. The CDR3 DNA reads as TGTGCCAGTACCCAACTAGCGGGAGACGGTGAGCAGTTCTTC.

This sequence joins TRBV19 and TRBJ1-4, with 8 bases that match TRBD1. CDR3 length: 16 amino acids. V lost 5 bases, J lost 2 bases, and 7 bases stayed unmatched. Germline V gives CDR1 LNHDA, CDR2 SQIVND (reference sequence). The CDR3: CASSGQGARTNEKLFF. CDR3 coding DNA: TGTGCCAGTAGTGGGCAGGGGGCGAGGACTAATGAAAAACTGTTTTTT.

This chain joins TRBV11-2 and TRBJ2-2, with 10 bases fitting TRBD2. V lost 5 bases, J lost 5 bases, and 2 bases stayed unmatched. This CDR3 region has 14 residues. The germline CDR1 and CDR2 sequences are SGHAT and FQNNGV. The CDR3 spells CASSASGSTGELFF. Written as DNA, the CDR3 is TGTGCCAGCAGCGCTAGCGGGAGTACCGGGGAGCTGTTTTTT.

The chain links TRBV18 to TRBJ2-2; 7 bases line up with TRBD2. With V trimmed by 4 bases and J by 6 bases, 2 bases remained unmatched. The CDR3 totals 13 residues. The germline gives CDR1 KGHSH, CDR2 LQKENI. CDR3: CASSREGPGELFF. For the CDR3, the DNA is TGTGCCAGCTCACGGGAGGGACCCGGGGAGCTGTTTTTT.

CDR3 region: CASSPPNRYEQYF. CDR3 in DNA: TGTGCCAGCAGTCCACCTAACAGGTACGAGCAGTACTTC. The chain employs TRBV27 and TRBJ2-5, with D possibly TRBD1 on 5 matching bases. The DNA end lines up better with TRBJ2-7; the J call may be wrong. The germline gives CDR1 MNHEY, CDR2 SMNVEV (reference sequence). The CDR3 runs 13 residues.

The chain is built from TRBV9 and TRBJ2-5; D gene unclear. The CDR3 totals 12 residues. V was shortened by 4 bases and J by 3 bases, with 7 bases between the two germline ends. CDR1 is SGDLS and CDR2 is YYNGEE in the germline V gene. The CDR3: CASSPREETQYF. CDR3 in DNA: TGTGCCAGCAGCCCTCGAGAAGAGACCCAGTACTTC.

This clone showed up just once. CDR3 region: CASSEYAGRGNQPQHF. Written as DNA, the CDR3 is TGTGCCAGCAGTGAATACGCAGGGCGAGGCAATCAGCCCCAGCATTTT. The chain joins TRBV6-1 to TRBJ1-5, with D tentatively TRBD1 (5 bases). With 2 bases removed from V and 2 bases from J, the gap between germline ends came to 13 bases. CDR1 and CDR2 (germline): MNHNS, SASEGT. The CDR3 totals 16 residues.

This chain joins TRBV5-4 and TRBJ2-6; weak D call: TRBD1 (5 bases). Looked up from germline, CDR1 is SGHNT and CDR2 is YYREEE (reference sequence). Trimming pared 1 base from V and 0 bases from J, leaving 14 bases between. CDR3 length: 18 residues. The CDR3 coding sequence is TGTGCCAGCAGCTTGAGCAGGGCCTCCACCTCTGGGGCCAACGTCCTGACTTTC. Translation: CASSLSRASTSGANVLTF.

V gene TRBV5-1 combines with J gene TRBJ2-1; 11 bases align to TRBD2. V lost 2 bases, J lost 9 bases, and 7 bases stayed unmatched. The germline V gene encodes CDR1 SGHRS and CDR2 YFSETQ. This CDR3 has 15 amino acids. The CDR3 coding sequence is TGCGCCAGCAGCTTTAGCGGGGGGGCCAGGGGTGAGCAGTTCTTC. This codes for CASSFSGGARGEQFF. The full variable domain, rest sourced from reference TRBV5-1 and TRBJ2-1, is KAGVTQTPRYLIKTRGQQVTLSCSPISGHRSVSWYQQTPGQGLQFLFEYFSETQRNKGNFPGRFSGRQFSNSRSEMNVSTLELGDSALYLCASSFSGGARGEQFFGPGTRLTVL.

CDR3 DNA: TGTGCCAGCACCCCGGGGGGGACAACCTACGAGCAGTACTTC. It translates to CASTPGGTTYEQYF. This rearrangement joins TRBV5-6 to TRBJ2-7; TRBD2 matches 8 bases. V gave up 6 bases and J gave up 2 bases; unmatched junction bases: 7. CDR1 and CDR2 from the germline V gene are SGHDT and YYEEEE. The CDR3 has 14 residues.

The chain has TRBV2 and TRBJ2-1; D ambiguous. The germline V gene has CDR1 SNHLY and CDR2 FYNNEI. Trimming left V 1 base short and J 1 base short, with 8 bases between. This CDR3 has 15 amino acids. The CDR3 coding sequence is TGTGCCAGCAGTGAAGACGGGTTATCCTACAATGAGCAGTTCTTC. It codes for CASSEDGLSYNEQFF.

This chain uses TRBV6-5 with TRBJ1-2; D call uncertain. V was clipped by 8 bases and J by 1 base, with 14 bases between them. The CDR3 length is 14 residues. The germline V gene has CDR1 MNHEY and CDR2 SVGAGI. CDR3 nucleotide sequence: TGTGCCAGCGGGGTCGTTGCGGGTAACTATGGCTACACCTTC. It yields the protein CASGVVAGNYGYTF.

This chain uses TRBV11-2 with TRBJ1-1, with D unclear. Per the germline V gene, CDR1 is SGHAT and CDR2 is FQNNGV. The V and J ends lost 5 bases and 0 bases respectively, with 10 bases between them. The CDR3 has 14 amino acids. The CDR3 reads CASSPRDMNTEAFF. CDR3 DNA sequence: TGTGCCAGCAGCCCACGGGATATGAACACTGAAGCTTTCTTT.

Notes on this clone: A junction end diverges from the germline sequence, so it may reflect a read error. The V and J genes are TRBV7-9 and TRBJ2-3, with 11 bases identical to TRBD1. Germline CDR1 is SEHNR and CDR2 is FQNEAQ (reference sequence). CDR3 length: 16 residues. CDR3 bases: TGTTCCAGCAGCCTTGGGACAGGGGGAAGCACAGATACGCAGTATTTT. Protein: CSSSLGTGGSTDTQYF.

J is TRBJ1-1 and V is TRBV5-5; perhaps TRBD1 as D (6 bases). V shed 3 bases and J shed 5 bases, with 17 bases lying between them. In germline, CDR1 is SGHKS, CDR2 YYEKEE (reference sequence). This CDR3 has 15 amino acids. The CDR3 DNA sequence: TGTGCCAGCAGCTGGGGGGGGGCGCGGGGGACTGAAGCTTTCTTT. It encodes CASSWGGARGTEAFF. Full variable domain (missing parts from reference TRBV5-5 and TRBJ1-1): DAGVTQSPTHLIKTRGQQVTLRCSPISGHKSVSWYQQVLGQGPQFIFQYYEKEERGRGNFPDRFSARQFPNYSSELNVNALLLGDSALYLCASSWGGARGTEAFFGQGTRLTVV.